The T cell receptor (beta chain) described here comes from a study of blood T cell repertoires in COVID-19. Germline-derived CDR1 and CDR2 are LGHDT and YNNKEL (reference sequence). The CDR3 spans 16 residues. V shed 1 base and J 3 bases; nucleotides not matched to a gene: 8. Recruitment covered about two dozen US areas and drew participants whose ages spanned about 18 to 100 years. Clinical history reported by participants formed the basis on which cohorts were assigned. The study recruited exposed participants who had met a COVID-19 case within 2 weeks before entry. Per the original methods: Estimation of nucleated cell counts relied on the amplification of reference gene primers. Sequencing was performed with immunoSEQ multiplex PCR; in TCRdb, only in-frame clones are kept and a portion is missing. V and J calls and clone size follow that table, whereas D and trimming were derived from the DNA. The sample lists 260,000 or so clones, roughly 85% occurring once.

This rearrangement joins TRBV3-1 (or the pseudogene TRBV3-2) to TRBJ1-1, with 7 bases fitting TRBD1. This receptor was taken from a woman between 40 and 50 years old who had been exposed to COVID-19. The sequencing input was PBMCs or T cells enriched from blood (not recorded which). The CDR3 nucleotides read TGTGCCAGCAGCCAAGTTACAGGGGCCGGGGACACTGAAGCTTTCTTT. This gives the protein CASSQVTGAGDTEAFF.